This T cell receptor (beta chain) emerged from a study of low-dose radiotherapy and immunotherapy resistance in tumors. At the level of the study: Aspirin 300 mg, taken orally and daily, was given to patients for four cycles from cycle 1 day 1.

The time point: after trial treatment. Treatment of the sample: LDRT plus nivolumab, ipilimumab, low-dose cyclophosphamide and aspirin (RACIN trial). Donors were treated with nivolumab, ipilimumab, aspirin, and low-dose cyclophosphamide and radiotherapy. Solid tumors that lacked tumor-infiltrating lymphocytes and were advanced were present in eligible patients. Germline V gene lookup returns CDR1 SEHNR and CDR2 FQNEAQ (reference sequence). V dropped 3 bases and J dropped 0 bases, with 5 bases sitting between them. This CDR3 contains 13 residues. The sample holds many counts of this clonotype. Covering alpha and beta chains, TRAV- and TRBV-specific primers were used for the first-strand cDNA. TCRs were put through roughly 20 PCR cycles of amplification with Phusion. A constant-region primer and the V-primer adapter served as the primer pair. TCRdb re-analysed the reads in MiXCR, keeping a single row per CDR3 protein. This repertoire shows 60,000 or so distinct CDR3 sequences, under 30% found once; its top ten account for approximately 6.7%.

This specimen consisted of PBMCs, obtained after low-dose radiotherapy plus immunotherapy. The chain is built from TRBV7-9 and TRBJ1-2; D uncertain. The receptor's source is a male donor with prostate cancer. Here the CDR3 DNA reads TGTGCCAGCAGCTTCGAAACTAACTATGGCTACACCTTC. It encodes CASSFETNYGYTF.